This T cell receptor beta chain comes out of a study of blood T cell repertoires in COVID-19. In the study overall: Acute and convalescent COVID-19 samples came from the United States, Italy and Spain. The analysed material was cDNA or gDNA that came from T cells, B-cell-depleted T cells, or PBMCs.

In the authors' workflow: By means of reference gene primer amplification, nucleated cell counts were estimated. TCRdb keeps only in-frame clones here, not all; method: immunoSEQ multiplex PCR. V and J calls and clone size are given by that table; D and trimming were obtained from the DNA. The data show tens of thousands of clones, around 85% seen once. This clone was recorded a few times. Germline values: CDR1 LNHDA, CDR2 SQIVND (reference sequence). CDR3 length: 14 amino acids. J was trimmed by 2 bases and V by 2 bases; bases with no gene match: 1. The receptor was isolated from a human donor with acute or convalescent COVID-19. The donor label of this sample is uncertain. Sequencing was carried out using peripheral blood. V is TRBV19 and J is TRBJ2-7; TRBD1 agrees at 9 bases. As DNA, the CDR3 is TGTGCCAGTAGTATAACAGGGGGCCCCTACGAGCAGTACTTC. It codes for CASSITGGPYEQYF.